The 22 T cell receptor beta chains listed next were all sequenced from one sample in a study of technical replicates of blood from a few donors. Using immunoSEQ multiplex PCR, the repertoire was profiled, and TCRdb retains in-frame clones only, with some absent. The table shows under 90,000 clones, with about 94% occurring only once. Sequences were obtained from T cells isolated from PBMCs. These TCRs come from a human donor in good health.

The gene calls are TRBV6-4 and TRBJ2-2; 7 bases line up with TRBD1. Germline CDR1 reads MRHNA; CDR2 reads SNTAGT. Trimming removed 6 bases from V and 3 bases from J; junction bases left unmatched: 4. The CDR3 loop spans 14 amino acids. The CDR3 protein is CASRRQGHTGELFF. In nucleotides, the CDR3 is TGTGCCAGCAGGAGACAGGGACACACCGGGGAGCTGTTTTTT.

The CDR3 region has the DNA TGTGCCAGCAGCCAGGGACTAGCCGCACCCGAAAGAGCAAAAGGGCCGCAGTATTTT. Amino acids: CASSQGLAAPERAKGPQYF. The J gene is TRBJ2-3, the V gene TRBV14; TRBD2 matches 9 bases. Per the germline V gene, CDR1 is SGHDN and CDR2 is FVKESK. V lost 3 bases, J lost 10 bases, and 23 bases stayed unmatched. This CDR3 region has 19 residues.

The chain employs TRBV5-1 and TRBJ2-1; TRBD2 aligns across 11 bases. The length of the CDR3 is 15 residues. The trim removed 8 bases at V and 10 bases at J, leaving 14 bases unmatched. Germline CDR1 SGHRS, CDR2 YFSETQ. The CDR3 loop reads CASFVGLAGGKEQFF. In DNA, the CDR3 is TGCGCCAGTTTTGTGGGGCTAGCGGGGGGTAAGGAGCAGTTCTTC.

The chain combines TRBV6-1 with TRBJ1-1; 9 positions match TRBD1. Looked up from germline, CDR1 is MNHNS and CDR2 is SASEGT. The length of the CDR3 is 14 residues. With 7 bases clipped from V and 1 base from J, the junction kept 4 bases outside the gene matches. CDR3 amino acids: CASNRGQGNTEAFF. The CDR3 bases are TGTGCCAGCAACAGGGGGCAGGGGAACACTGAAGCTTTCTTT.

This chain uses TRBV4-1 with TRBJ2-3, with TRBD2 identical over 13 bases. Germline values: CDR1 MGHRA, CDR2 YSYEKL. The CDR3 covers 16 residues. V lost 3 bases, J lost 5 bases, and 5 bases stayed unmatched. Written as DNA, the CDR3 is TGCGCCAGCAGCCATCGACTAGCGGGAGGTGGAGATACGCAGTATTTT. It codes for CASSHRLAGGGDTQYF.

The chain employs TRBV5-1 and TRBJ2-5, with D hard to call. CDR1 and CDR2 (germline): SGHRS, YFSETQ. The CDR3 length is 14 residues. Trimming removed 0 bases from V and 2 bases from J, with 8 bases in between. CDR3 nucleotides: TGCGCCAGCAGCTTGGGGCCGGAGCAAGAGACCCAGTACTTC. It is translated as CASSLGPEQETQYF.

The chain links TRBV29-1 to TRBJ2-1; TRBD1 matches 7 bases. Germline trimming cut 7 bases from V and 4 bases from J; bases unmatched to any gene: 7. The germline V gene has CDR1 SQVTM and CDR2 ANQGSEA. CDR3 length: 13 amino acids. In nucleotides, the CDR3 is TGCAGCGGGGGACAGCTAAGATACAATGAGCAGTTCTTC. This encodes CSGGQLRYNEQFF.

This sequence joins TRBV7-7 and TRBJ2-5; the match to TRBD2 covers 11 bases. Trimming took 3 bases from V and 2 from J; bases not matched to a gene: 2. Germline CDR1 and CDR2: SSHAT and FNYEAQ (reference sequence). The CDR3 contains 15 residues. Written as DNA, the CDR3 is TGTGCCAGCAGCTTGGGACTAGCGGCACAAGAGACCCAGTACTTC. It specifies CASSLGLAAQETQYF.

Here the CDR3 reads CASSRRQGRNEQFF. CDR3 DNA sequence: TGTGCCAGCAGTAGACGCCAGGGTAGGAATGAGCAGTTCTTC. The chain employs TRBV28 and TRBJ2-1, with TRBD1 as a possible D gene (5 bases). Trimming cost V 5 bases and J 7 bases, with 15 bases left between them. Germline CDR1 reads MDHEN; CDR2 reads SYDVKM. The CDR3 is made up of 14 amino acids.

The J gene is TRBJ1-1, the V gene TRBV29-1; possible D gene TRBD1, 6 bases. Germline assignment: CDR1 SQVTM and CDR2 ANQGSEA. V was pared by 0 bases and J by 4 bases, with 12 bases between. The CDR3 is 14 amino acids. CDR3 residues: CSVEEGNRATEAFF. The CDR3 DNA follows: TGCAGCGTTGAAGAAGGGAACAGGGCCACTGAAGCTTTCTTT.

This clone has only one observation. The CDR3 spells CASSLARAEAFF. The CDR3 nucleotides read TGTGCCAGCAGCTTAGCCAGGGCTGAAGCTTTCTTT. This chain uses TRBV11-3 with TRBJ1-1; a possible D gene is TRBD1 (5 bases). This CDR3 comprises 12 residues. The germline CDR1 and CDR2 sequences are SGHNT and YENEEA. V lost 1 base and J lost 6, with 6 bases in between.

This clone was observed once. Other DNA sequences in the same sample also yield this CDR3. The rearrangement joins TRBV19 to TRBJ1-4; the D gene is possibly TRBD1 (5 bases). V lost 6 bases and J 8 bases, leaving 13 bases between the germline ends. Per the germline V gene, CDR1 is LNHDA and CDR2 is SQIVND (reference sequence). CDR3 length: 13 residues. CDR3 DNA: TGTGCCAGTAGGTCCGGGGGTCGGGAAAAACTGTTTTTT. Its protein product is CASRSGGREKLFF.

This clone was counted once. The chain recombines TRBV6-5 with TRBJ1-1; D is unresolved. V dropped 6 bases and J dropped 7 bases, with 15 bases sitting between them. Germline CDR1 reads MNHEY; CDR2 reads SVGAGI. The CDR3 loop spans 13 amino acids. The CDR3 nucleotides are TGTGCCAGCAGATGGGCCCCCGCTTTTGAAGCTTTCTTT. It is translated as CASRWAPAFEAFF.

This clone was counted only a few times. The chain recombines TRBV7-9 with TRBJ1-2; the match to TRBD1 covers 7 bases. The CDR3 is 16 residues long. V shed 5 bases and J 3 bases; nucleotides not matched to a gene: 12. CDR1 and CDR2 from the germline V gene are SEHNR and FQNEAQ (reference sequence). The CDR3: CASSQVAQGQHYGYTF. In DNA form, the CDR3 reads TGTGCCAGCAGCCAGGTGGCCCAGGGACAGCACTATGGCTACACCTTC.

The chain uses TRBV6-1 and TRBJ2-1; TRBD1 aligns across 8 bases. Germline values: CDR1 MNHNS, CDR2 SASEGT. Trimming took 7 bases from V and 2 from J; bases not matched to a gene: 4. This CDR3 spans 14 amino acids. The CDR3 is CASTSGQAYNEQFF. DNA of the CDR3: TGTGCCAGCACTTCGGGACAGGCCTACAATGAGCAGTTCTTC.

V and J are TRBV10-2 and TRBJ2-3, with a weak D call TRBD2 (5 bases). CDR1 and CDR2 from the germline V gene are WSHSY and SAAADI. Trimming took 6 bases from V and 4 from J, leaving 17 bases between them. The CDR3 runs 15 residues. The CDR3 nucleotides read TGCGCCAGCAGCGCGGCCTCCGGGATACCAGATACGCAGTATTTT. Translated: CASSAASGIPDTQYF.

CDR3 amino acids: CASSQGTGTGVGLNTEAFF. CDR3 bases: TGTGCCAGCAGCCAAGGGACCGGGACAGGGGTAGGGTTGAACACTGAAGCTTTCTTT. The gene calls are TRBV4-2 and TRBJ1-1; TRBD1 matches 10 bases. CDR3 size: 19 residues. CDR1 and CDR2 from the germline V gene are LGHNA and YNFKEQ. The ends lost 1 base at V and 0 bases at J; junction bases unmatched: 11.

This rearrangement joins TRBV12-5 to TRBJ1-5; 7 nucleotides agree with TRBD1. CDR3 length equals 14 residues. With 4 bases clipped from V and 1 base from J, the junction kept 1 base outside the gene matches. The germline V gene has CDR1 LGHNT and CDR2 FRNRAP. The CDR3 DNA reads TGTGCTAGTGGTTCGGACAGGAGCAATCAGCCCCAGCATTTT. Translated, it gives CASGSDRSNQPQHF. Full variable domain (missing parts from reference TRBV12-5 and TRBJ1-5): DARVTQTPRHKVTEMGQEVTMRCQPILGHNTVFWYRQTMMQGLELLAYFRNRAPLDDSGMPKDRFSAEMPDATLATLKIQPSEPRDSAVYFCASGSDRSNQPQHFGDGTRLSIL.

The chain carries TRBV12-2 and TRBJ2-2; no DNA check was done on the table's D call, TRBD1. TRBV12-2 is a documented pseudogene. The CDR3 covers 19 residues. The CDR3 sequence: CASRLAPQGVGNKGGELFF. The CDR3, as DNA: TGTGCAAGTCGCTTAGCGCCACAGGGGGTTGGAAACAAGGGCGGGGAGCTGTTTTTT.

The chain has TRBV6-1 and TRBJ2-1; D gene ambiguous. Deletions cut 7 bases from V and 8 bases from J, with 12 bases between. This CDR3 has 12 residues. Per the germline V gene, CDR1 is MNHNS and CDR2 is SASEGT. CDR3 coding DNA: TGTGCCAGCACTGACTTTGGCCATGAGCAGTTCTTC. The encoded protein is CASTDFGHEQFF.

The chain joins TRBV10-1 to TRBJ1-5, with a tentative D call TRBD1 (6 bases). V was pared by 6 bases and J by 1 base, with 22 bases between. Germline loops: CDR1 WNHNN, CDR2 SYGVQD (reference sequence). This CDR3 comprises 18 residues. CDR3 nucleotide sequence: TGCGCCAGCAGACCCCGGGACACAAACCGGAGAAGCAATCAGCCCCAGCATTTT. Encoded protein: CASRPRDTNRRSNQPQHF.

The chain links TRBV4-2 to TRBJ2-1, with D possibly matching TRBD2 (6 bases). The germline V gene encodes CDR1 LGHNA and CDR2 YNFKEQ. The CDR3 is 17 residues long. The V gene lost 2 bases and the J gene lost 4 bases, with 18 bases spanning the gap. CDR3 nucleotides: TGTGCCAGCAGCCAAACATATCTAGCGCAGTATTACAATGAGCAGTTCTTC. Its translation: CASSQTYLAQYYNEQFF.